These 25 T cell receptor beta chains were all obtained from the same sample, sequenced in a study of identifying expanded T cells in peripheral blood. Using immunoSEQ multiplex PCR, the repertoire was profiled, and TCRdb retains in-frame clones only, with some absent. The sample gives 120,000 or so clones, 84% of which show up once; roughly 3.3% is in the top ten. Sequencing was performed on blood. The origin of the receptors is a person aged 18 to 75 in good health.

This chain uses TRBV6-1 with TRBJ2-5, with D unclear. CDR1 is MNHNS and CDR2 is SASEGT in the germline V gene. The CDR3 runs 12 residues. Trimming removed 10 bases from V and 2 bases from J, with 11 bases in between. The CDR3, as DNA: TGTGCCACCAAATTTGGACAAGAGACCCAGTACTTC. The encoded protein is CATKFGQETQYF.

The CDR3 nucleotides read TGTGCCAGCAGCTCACGGACAGGGCGGGTCACTGAAGCTTTCTTT. This encodes CASSSRTGRVTEAFF. The chain has TRBV7-2 and TRBJ1-1, with 8 bases lining up with TRBD1. The V and J ends lost 4 bases and 4 bases, in that order; junction bases with no gene match: 8. The CDR3 runs to 15 residues. CDR1 is SGHTA and CDR2 is FQGNSA in the germline V gene.

The table lists this clone with many counts. J is TRBJ2-1 and V is TRBV6-6; the D gene is possibly TRBD1 (6 bases). Deletions cut 5 bases from V and 8 bases from J, with 13 bases between. This CDR3 is built from 13 residues. CDR1 and CDR2 (germline): MNHNY, SVGAGI (reference sequence). CDR3 amino acids: CASSDHRDDEQFF. Here the CDR3 DNA reads TGTGCCAGCAGTGACCACAGGGATGATGAGCAGTTCTTC.

The chain combines TRBV6-6 with TRBJ2-6; D remains ambiguous. This CDR3 spans 15 amino acids. Trimming removed 2 bases from V and 1 base from J, with 6 bases in between. CDR1 and CDR2 (germline): MNHNY, SVGAGI (reference sequence). The CDR3, as DNA: TGTGCCAGCAGTTACAGTTTTTCTGGGGCCAACGTCCTGACTTTC. Protein product: CASSYSFSGANVLTF.

This clone appeared once. The chain has TRBV7-6 and TRBJ1-2; D is unresolved. The CDR3 has 15 residues. Looked up from germline, CDR1 is SGHVS and CDR2 is FNYEAQ. The V gene lost 5 bases and the J gene lost 7 bases, with 20 bases spanning the gap. The CDR3 sequence is CASSPSGGRLVGYTF. The CDR3 DNA reads as TGTGCCAGCAGCCCAAGTGGCGGCAGACTTGTTGGCTACACCTTC.

This chain's CDR3 is CASSSGQETQYF. The CDR3 DNA is TGTGCCAGCAGCTCAGGTCAAGAGACCCAGTACTTC. This chain uses TRBV7-2 with TRBJ2-5; D is unclear. This CDR3 is 12 amino acids long. Germline CDR1 SGHTA, CDR2 FQGNSA. V was shortened by 4 bases and J by 2 bases, with 5 bases between the two germline ends.

The chain joins TRBV27 to TRBJ1-5, with no clear D. Trimming shortened V by 8 bases and J by 2 bases, and 16 bases separated the two germline ends. The CDR3 has 15 residues. CDR1 is MNHEY, CDR2 SMNVEV, per germline (reference sequence). CDR3 residues: CASQSRARGNQPQHF. The CDR3 DNA follows: TGTGCCAGCCAGAGTCGGGCTCGGGGCAATCAGCCCCAGCATTTT.

This rearrangement joins TRBV2 to TRBJ1-1, with 8 bases fitting TRBD1. This CDR3 has 14 residues. Germline values: CDR1 SNHLY, CDR2 FYNNEI. V lost 7 bases, J lost 2 bases, and 6 bases stayed unmatched. The CDR3 nucleotides are TGTGCCAGCAATCGTGACAGGGGAAACACTGAAGCTTTCTTT. Amino acids: CASNRDRGNTEAFF.

The V call is TRBV13, the J call TRBJ2-5; D may be TRBD1 (6 bases). Germline CDR1 PRHDT, CDR2 FYEKMQ (reference sequence). V shed 4 bases and J shed 1 base, with 10 bases lying between them. CDR3 length: 14 residues. In nucleotides, the CDR3 is TGTGCCAGCAGCTCCGGACAGCTCCAAGAGACCCAGTACTTC. Translating it yields CASSSGQLQETQYF. Based on the CDR3 plus reference TRBV13 and TRBJ2-5, the full variable domain is AAGVIQSPRHLIKEKRETATLKCYPIPRHDTVYWYQQGPGQDPQFLISFYEKMQSDKGSIPDRFSAQQFSDYHSELNMSSLELGDSALYFCASSSGQLQETQYFGPGTRLLVL.

This clone occurred a few times. The rearrangement uses TRBV7-2 and TRBJ1-2; the match to TRBD1 covers 7 bases. The CDR3 is 13 residues long. Germline V gene data show CDR1 as SGHTA and CDR2 as FQGNSA. The ends lost 5 bases at V and 4 bases at J; junction bases unmatched: 4. CDR3 DNA sequence: TGTGCCAGCAGCCGGACAGGCCGCTATGGCTACACCTTC. Translating gives CASSRTGRYGYTF.

This clone appeared a few times. The CDR3 bases are TGTGCCAGCAGCTTAGTATTATGGTTACCGCAGGGCCCAACTAATGAAAAACTGTTTTTT. Translating gives CASSLVLWLPQGPTNEKLFF. V gene TRBV7-8 combines with J gene TRBJ1-4; D might be TRBD1 (5 bases). The germline CDR1 and CDR2 sequences are SGHVS and FQNEAQ. The V gene lost 1 base and the J gene lost 0 bases, with 21 bases spanning the gap. This CDR3 has 20 residues.

The V call is TRBV7-8, the J call TRBJ2-7; possibly TRBD2 for D (6 bases). The germline gives CDR1 SGHVS, CDR2 FQNEAQ. Trimming stripped 6 bases from V and 4 bases from J, with 19 bases between. This CDR3 is 15 amino acids long. This CDR3 is CASSQTLRDGYEQYF. CDR3 DNA: TGTGCCAGCAGTCAAACCTTGCGGGATGGGTACGAGCAGTACTTC. Full variable domain (rest looked up from reference TRBV7-8 and TRBJ2-7): GAGVSQSPRYKVAKRGQDVALRCDPISGHVSLFWYQQALGQGPEFLTYFQNEAQLDKSGLPSDRFFAERPEGSVSTLKIQRTQQEDSAVYLCASSQTLRDGYEQYFGPGTRLTVT.

The rearrangement links TRBV5-1 to TRBJ1-1, with 10 nucleotides matching TRBD1. CDR1 and CDR2 (germline): SGHRS, YFSETQ. With V trimmed by 4 bases and J by 11 bases, 8 bases remained unmatched. The CDR3 totals 13 residues. Written as DNA, the CDR3 is TGCGCCAGCAGCCCGGGACAGGGGCTGGGGGCTTTCTTT. Translation: CASSPGQGLGAFF.

The rearrangement uses TRBV21-1 and TRBJ2-1. TRBV21-1 is marked as a pseudogene. The CDR3 has 14 residues. The CDR3 here is CASSKGEWDNEQFF. The CDR3, as DNA: TGTGCCAGCAGCAAAGGGGAATGGGACAATGAGCAGTTCTTC.

The chain carries TRBV9 and TRBJ2-3; possibly TRBD1 for D (6 bases). V lost 1 base and J lost 2, with 8 bases in between. In germline, CDR1 is SGDLS, CDR2 YYNGEE. CDR3 length: 14 residues. The CDR3 loop is CASSVQGNTDTQYF. The CDR3 DNA reads as TGTGCCAGCAGCGTACAGGGGAACACAGATACGCAGTATTTT.

The chain couples TRBV6-5 to TRBJ2-7; D may correspond to TRBD1 or TRBD2 (5 bases each). CDR1 is MNHEY, CDR2 SVGAGI, per germline. The length of the CDR3 is 14 residues. Between the trimmed V and J ends, which lost 7 bases and 3 bases, there was a span of 16 bases. CDR3: CASKISGTYYEQYF. In nucleotides, the CDR3 is TGTGCCAGCAAAATATCCGGGACCTACTACGAGCAGTACTTC.

CDR3 region: CATRWGGRTNTGELFF. The CDR3 DNA is TGTGCCACCCGATGGGGTGGTCGGACGAACACCGGGGAGCTGTTTTTT. This chain uses TRBV19 with TRBJ2-2; D remains unclear. Looked up from germline, CDR1 is LNHDA and CDR2 is SQIVND (reference sequence). The germline V and J ends were trimmed by 10 bases and 0 bases, with 18 bases remaining between them. The CDR3 runs to 16 residues. Full variable domain (outside the CDR3, taken from reference TRBV19 and TRBJ2-2): DGGITQSPKYLFRKEGQNVTLSCEQNLNHDAMYWYRQDPGQGLRLIYYSQIVNDFQKGDIAEGYSVSREKKESFPLTVTSAQKNPTAFYLCATRWGGRTNTGELFFGEGSRLTVL.

CDR3 in amino acids: CAWNPGADTQYF. Here the CDR3 DNA reads TGTGCCTGGAATCCGGGAGCGGATACGCAGTATTTT. The chain employs TRBV30 and TRBJ2-3, with a weak D call TRBD2 (6 bases). The V and J ends lost 4 bases and 6 bases respectively, with 11 bases between them. The CDR3 covers 12 residues. Germline lookup yields CDR1 GTSNPN and CDR2 SVGIG (reference sequence).

Remarks on this clone: The junction does not match germline at one end; this may be a read error. Other DNA sequences in the same sample also yield this CDR3. The chain couples TRBV10-2 to TRBJ2-7, with TRBD2 matching over 9 bases. The CDR3 is made up of 18 amino acids. Per germline, CDR1 WSHSY and CDR2 SAAADI. The CDR3 spells CASSVPAGGVTAPYEQYF. Here the CDR3 DNA reads TGCGCCAGCAGCGTACCTGCGGGAGGGGTGACTGCCCCCTACGAGCAGTATTTC.

V is TRBV11-2 and J is TRBJ1-2, with 7 nucleotides matching TRBD1. CDR1 and CDR2 (germline): SGHAT, FQNNGV. This CDR3 is built from 16 residues. With 5 bases clipped from V and 2 bases from J, the junction kept 11 bases outside the gene matches. CDR3 loop: CASSRIDRVRNYGYTF. The CDR3 coding sequence is TGTGCCAGCAGCCGGATTGACAGGGTCAGGAACTATGGCTACACCTTC.

V usage is TRBV4-1 and J usage is TRBJ1-5; no clear D. The CDR3 loop spans 16 amino acids. Germline V gene sequence: CDR1 MGHRA, CDR2 YSYEKL. The V end was cut by 0 bases, the J end by 5 bases, with 14 bases between. This CDR3 is CASSQEGVPIDQPQHF. DNA of the CDR3: TGCGCCAGCAGCCAAGAAGGAGTTCCGATTGATCAGCCCCAGCATTTT.

DNA for the CDR3: TGTGCCAGCAGCCAAGACAGGGGAAGGACTGAAGCTTTCTTT. The encoded protein is CASSQDRGRTEAFF. V is TRBV14 and J is TRBJ1-1; D perhaps matches TRBD1 (6 bases). This CDR3 is built from 14 residues. Germline CDR1 SGHDN, CDR2 FVKESK. Between the trimmed V and J ends, which lost 0 bases and 5 bases, there was a span of 10 bases.

This clone was picked up one time. The chain links TRBV4-3 to TRBJ2-3, with D perhaps TRBD2 (5 bases). This CDR3 is 15 amino acids long. Per the germline V gene, CDR1 is LGHNA and CDR2 is YSLEER. The V gene lost 1 base and the J gene lost 3 bases, with 11 bases spanning the gap. CDR3 protein: CASSQGSLGTDTQYF. For the CDR3, the DNA is TGCGCCAGCAGCCAAGGCTCACTAGGAACAGATACGCAGTATTTT.

The V gene is TRBV6-6, the J gene TRBJ1-1; the D gene is possibly TRBD1 (5 bases). This CDR3 has 16 residues. CDR1 MNHNY and CDR2 SVGAGI come from the germline V gene (reference sequence). V was clipped by 1 base and J by 1 base, with 13 bases between them. The CDR3 loop is CASSYFGARRNTEAFF. The DNA of the CDR3 is TGTGCCAGCAGTTACTTTGGGGCCCGCCGGAACACTGAAGCTTTCTTT.

The chain is built from TRBV25-1 and TRBJ1-1; D perhaps matches TRBD1 (5 bases). V gave up 6 bases and J gave up 2 bases, with 13 bases separating them. Germline CDR1 MGHDK, CDR2 SYGVNS. This CDR3 is 14 amino acids long. Here the CDR3 reads CASSSTGPNTEAFF. The CDR3 DNA sequence: TGTGCCAGCAGCTCTACGGGACCCAACACTGAAGCTTTCTTT.